The 21 T cell receptor beta chains below all came from one sample that was sequenced in a study of shared clonotypes between healthy human individuals. The data were produced by immunoSEQ multiplex PCR, yet TCRdb's version contains in-frame clones alone and is incomplete. The table records some 2.1 million clones, 85% to 95% of them present only once. The source material was naive CD4+ T cells sorted from blood. Regarding subset: CD45RA+ positively selected. Receptors originate from a man aged 18 to 29 in good health.

A note on this clone: This CDR3 is also generated by other DNA sequences in the sample. V and J are TRBV6-5 and TRBJ1-1; D remains unclear. The CDR3 extends over 13 amino acids. Germline V gives CDR1 MNHEY, CDR2 SVGAGI. V dropped 3 bases and J dropped 1 base, with 6 bases sitting between them. The CDR3 DNA sequence: TGTGCCAGCAGTTATGGCGAGAACACTGAAGCTTTCTTT. Protein sequence: CASSYGENTEAFF.

This clone was observed once. The chain uses TRBV11-2 and TRBJ2-5; unclear D gene. Germline V gene data show CDR1 as SGHAT and CDR2 as FQNNGV. The CDR3 is made up of 13 amino acids. V was pared by 3 bases and J by 2 bases, with 7 bases between. Here the CDR3 DNA reads TGTGCCAGCAGCTTCTCTCGTCAAGAGACCCAGTACTTC. It is translated as CASSFSRQETQYF. The full variable domain, its missing parts supplied by reference TRBV11-2 and TRBJ2-5, is EAGVAQSPRYKIIEKRQSVAFWCNPISGHATLYWYQQILGQGPKLLIQFQNNGVVDDSQLPKDRFSAERLKGVDSTLKIQPAKLEDSAVYLCASSFSRQETQYFGPGTRLLVL.

The chain employs TRBV15 and TRBJ1-6; 8 bases agree with TRBD1. Germline loops: CDR1 LNHNV, CDR2 YYDKDF (reference sequence). The CDR3 sequence is 15 residues long. V lost 0 bases and J lost 18; bases outside the gene matches: 13. The CDR3: CATSRDLGQGNNRHF. In DNA, the CDR3 is TGTGCCACCAGCAGAGATCTAGGACAGGGCAATAATCGCCACTTT. The full variable domain, completed using reference TRBV15 and TRBJ1-6, is DAMVIQNPRYQVTQFGKPVTLSCSQTLNHNVMYWYQQKSSQAPKLLFHYYDKDFNNEADTPDNFQSRRPNTSFCFLDIRSPGLGDTAMYLCATSRDLGQGNNRHFGNGTRLTVT.

The chain carries TRBV4-2 and TRBJ2-6; 10 bases fit TRBD2. The V segment lost 1 base and the J segment 0 bases; nucleotides outside the gene matches: 6. The germline CDR1 and CDR2 sequences are LGHNA and YNFKEQ. The CDR3 has 19 amino acids. CDR3 coding DNA: TGTGCCAGCAGCCAAGGGATGGAGCGGGGGGGCTCTGGGGCCAACGTCCTGACTTTC. It translates to CASSQGMERGGSGANVLTF.

The gene calls are TRBV18 and TRBJ1-1; maybe TRBD1 (5 bases). Germline lookup yields CDR1 KGHSH and CDR2 LQKENI. The V end was cut by 0 bases, the J end by 12 bases, with 14 bases between. The CDR3 runs 13 residues. Here the CDR3 DNA reads TGTGCCAGCTCACCACCGCGCGACAGCCCTCCTTTCTTT. The encoded protein is CASSPPRDSPPFF.

The chain is built from TRBV6-6 and TRBJ2-7, with D uncertain. V was shortened by 4 bases and J by 7 bases, with 8 bases between the two germline ends. Looked up from germline, CDR1 is MNHNY and CDR2 is SVGAGI (reference sequence). The CDR3 covers 11 residues. CDR3 DNA sequence: TGTGCCAGCAGTTCCATCCGAGAGCAGTACTTC. The encoded protein is CASSSIREQYF.

V is TRBV4-3 and J is TRBJ2-1, with no clear D. There are 16 residues in the CDR3. V dropped 2 bases and J dropped 0 bases, with 11 bases sitting between them. CDR1 is LGHNA, CDR2 YSLEER, per germline. Written as DNA, the CDR3 is TGCGCCAGCAGCCAACTCTTGGGAAGCTCCTACAATGAGCAGTTCTTC. This translates into CASSQLLGSSYNEQFF.

This rearrangement joins TRBV5-1 to TRBJ1-4, with D perhaps TRBD1 (6 bases). V dropped 4 bases and J dropped 8 bases, with 18 bases sitting between them. This CDR3 region has 15 residues. Germline lookup yields CDR1 SGHRS and CDR2 YFSETQ. This CDR3 reads CASSQGHSLGEKLFF. In DNA, the CDR3 is TGCGCCAGCAGCCAGGGACATTCTTTAGGAGAAAAACTGTTTTTT.

The V and J genes are TRBV30 and TRBJ2-3; D might be TRBD2 (5 bases). Looked up from germline, CDR1 is GTSNPN and CDR2 is SVGIG (reference sequence). This CDR3 has 14 amino acids. The V end lost 1 base, the J end lost 2 bases, and 10 bases lay between the germline ends. CDR3 nucleotide sequence: TGTGCCTGGAGTGGAGGGCCCTTCACAGATACGCAGTATTTT. This gives the protein CAWSGGPFTDTQYF.

Comment on this clone: Other DNA sequences in the same sample also yield this CDR3. This chain uses TRBV2 with TRBJ2-1; D ambiguous. Per germline, CDR1 SNHLY and CDR2 FYNNEI. The CDR3 extends over 11 amino acids. Trimming cost V 2 bases and J 10 bases, with 6 bases left between them. In nucleotides, the CDR3 is TGTGCCAGCAGTGAAATTCGGGAGCAGTTCTTC. This sequence encodes CASSEIREQFF. The full variable domain, completed using reference TRBV2 and TRBJ2-1, is EPEVTQTPSHQVTQMGQEVILRCVPISNHLYFYWYRQILGQKVEFLVSFYNNEISEKSEIFDDQFSVERPDGSNFTLKIRSTKLEDSAMYFCASSEIREQFFGPGTRLTVL.

The chain links TRBV5-4 to TRBJ2-1, with TRBD2 matching over 10 bases. Germline V gene data show CDR1 as SGHNT and CDR2 as YYREEE (reference sequence). This CDR3 has 19 residues. The ends lost 4 bases at V and 1 base at J; junction bases unmatched: 14. CDR3 DNA sequence: TGTGCCAGCAGCGGTGAACTAGCGGGGCCATACAATTCCTACAATGAGCAGTTCTTC. Its protein product is CASSGELAGPYNSYNEQFF.

The chain couples TRBV6-6 to TRBJ2-3; TRBD2 aligns across 7 bases. The J segment lost 1 base and the V segment lost 8 bases, leaving 12 bases of the junction unmatched. The CDR3 is 16 amino acids. Germline V gene sequence: CDR1 MNHNY, CDR2 SVGAGI (reference sequence). CDR3 nucleotide sequence: TGTGCCAGCTCTGTCCCCCGGGGGGTAGGCACAGATACGCAGTATTTT. Translation: CASSVPRGVGTDTQYF.

The chain is built from TRBV10-3 and TRBJ1-3, with TRBD1 as a possible D gene (5 bases). Trimming left V 10 bases short and J 5 bases short, with 18 bases between. CDR1 ENHRY and CDR2 SYGVKD come from the germline V gene. The CDR3 runs 14 residues. CDR3: CATLYQGSRNTIYF. DNA of the CDR3: TGTGCCACGCTCTACCAGGGATCACGAAACACCATATATTTT.

This clone was detected once. CDR3: CASSLAPRLIGEKLFF. The CDR3 DNA reads as TGTGCCAGCAGCTTAGCGCCCAGGCTGATAGGTGAAAAACTGTTTTTT. This chain joins TRBV7-2 and TRBJ1-4, with D unresolved. Germline CDR1 is SGHTA and CDR2 is FQGNSA. V gave up 0 bases and J gave up 7 bases, with 15 bases separating them. The CDR3 is 16 amino acids. Full variable domain (missing parts from reference TRBV7-2 and TRBJ1-4): GAGVSQSPSNKVTEKGKDVELRCDPISGHTALYWYRQSLGQGLEFLIYFQGNSAPDKSGLPSDRFSAERTGGSVSTLTIQRTQQEDSAVYLCASSLAPRLIGEKLFFGSGTQLSVL.

The chain couples TRBV6-5 to TRBJ1-3; no definite D call. Per the germline V gene, CDR1 is MNHEY and CDR2 is SVGAGI. V was clipped by 0 bases and J by 2 bases, with 8 bases between them. The length of the CDR3 is 15 residues. The CDR3 region is CASSYSPATGNTIYF. CDR3 in DNA: TGTGCCAGCAGTTACTCGCCGGCCACTGGAAACACCATATATTTT.

This clone appeared a single time. This chain connects TRBV30 to TRBJ2-5, with unresolved D. This CDR3 spans 12 amino acids. The V gene's germline CDR1 is GTSNPN and CDR2 SVGIG (reference sequence). Trimming took 7 bases from V and 5 from J, leaving 14 bases between them. In nucleotides, the CDR3 is TGTGCCTCCACGCCGTCTGACGAGACCCAGTACTTC. Amino acid sequence: CASTPSDETQYF.

V gene TRBV7-2 combines with J gene TRBJ1-6; D gene unclear. CDR1 and CDR2 from the germline V gene are SGHTA and FQGNSA. Trimming shortened V by 2 bases and J by 6 bases, and 11 bases separated the two germline ends. This CDR3 has 15 amino acids. CDR3 residues: CASSLRGRTNSPLHF. CDR3 in DNA: TGTGCCAGCAGCTTACGGGGTAGGACTAATTCACCCCTCCACTTT.

The chain couples TRBV5-6 to TRBJ2-5; 10 positions agree with TRBD2. Germline CDR1 and CDR2: SGHDT and YYEEEE. V was clipped by 0 bases and J by 2 bases; unmatched bases: 7. This CDR3 has 17 amino acids. CDR3 sequence reads: CASSLGPSGSSQETQYF. In DNA form, the CDR3 reads TGTGCCAGCAGCTTGGGACCTAGCGGGAGCTCTCAAGAGACCCAGTACTTC.

The rearrangement joins TRBV30 to TRBJ2-7; 10 nucleotides align to TRBD2. CDR1 and CDR2 from the germline V gene are GTSNPN and SVGIG (reference sequence). Unmatched junction bases numbered 17, after V lost 8 bases and J lost 7 bases. The CDR3 length is 15 residues. The CDR3 coding sequence is TGTGCCATCCGAGCCGGGCTAGCGGGAGATCGGGAGCAGTACTTC. Protein product: CAIRAGLAGDREQYF.

The gene calls are TRBV7-2 and TRBJ2-3, with D perhaps TRBD1 (6 bases). Germline V gives CDR1 SGHTA, CDR2 FQGNSA. Trimming stripped 5 bases from V and 9 bases from J, with 12 bases between. CDR3 size: 12 residues. This CDR3 is CASSQTGITQYF. DNA of the CDR3: TGTGCCAGCAGCCAAACAGGGATCACGCAGTATTTT.

The V gene is TRBV10-1, the J gene TRBJ2-6; a weak D match, TRBD2 (6 bases). Trimming took 5 bases from V and 8 from J, leaving 10 bases between them. The CDR3 totals 13 residues. Germline CDR1 and CDR2: WNHNN and SYGVQD (reference sequence). In nucleotides, the CDR3 is TGCGCCAGCAGTCCCGGGGGTACCAACGTCCTGACTTTC. It is translated as CASSPGGTNVLTF.